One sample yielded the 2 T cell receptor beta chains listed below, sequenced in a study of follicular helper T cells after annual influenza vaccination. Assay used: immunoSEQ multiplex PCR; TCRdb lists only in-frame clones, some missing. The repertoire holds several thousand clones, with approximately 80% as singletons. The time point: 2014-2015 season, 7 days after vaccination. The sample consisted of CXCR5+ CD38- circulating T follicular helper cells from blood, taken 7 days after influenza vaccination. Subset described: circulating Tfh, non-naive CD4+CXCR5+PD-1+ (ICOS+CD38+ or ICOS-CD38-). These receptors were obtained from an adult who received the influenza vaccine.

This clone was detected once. CDR3 amino acids: CASSPWTGKTDTQYF. CDR3 sequence (DNA): TGTGCCAGCAGCCCCTGGACAGGGAAGACAGATACGCAGTATTTT. The rearrangement joins TRBV5-5 to TRBJ2-3, with 8 bases that match TRBD1. There are 15 residues in the CDR3. V lost 4 bases to trimming and J lost 3 bases; unmatched junction nucleotides: 7. The germline V gene has CDR1 SGHKS and CDR2 YYEKEE (reference sequence).

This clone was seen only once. CDR3 residues: CASSIGGAAYEQYF. CDR3 sequence (DNA): TGTGCCAGCAGTATCGGCGGGGCCGCCTACGAGCAGTACTTC. The chain joins TRBV28 to TRBJ2-7, with a weak D call TRBD2 (6 bases). The CDR3 consists of 14 residues. Germline CDR1 is MDHEN and CDR2 is SYDVKM. Deletions cut 5 bases from V and 2 bases from J, with 13 bases between.